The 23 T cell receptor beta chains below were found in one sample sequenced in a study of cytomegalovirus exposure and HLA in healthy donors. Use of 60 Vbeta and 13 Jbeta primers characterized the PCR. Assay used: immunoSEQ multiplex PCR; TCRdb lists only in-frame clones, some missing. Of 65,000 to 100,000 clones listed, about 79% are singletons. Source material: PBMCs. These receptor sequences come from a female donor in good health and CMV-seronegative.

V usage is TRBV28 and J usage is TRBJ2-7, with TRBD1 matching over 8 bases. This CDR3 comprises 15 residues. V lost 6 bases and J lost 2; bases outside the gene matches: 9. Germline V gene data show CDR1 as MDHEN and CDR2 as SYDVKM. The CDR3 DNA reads TGTGCCAGCAGCCGACAGGGGAAGGCACCCTACGAGCAGTACTTC. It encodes CASSRQGKAPYEQYF.

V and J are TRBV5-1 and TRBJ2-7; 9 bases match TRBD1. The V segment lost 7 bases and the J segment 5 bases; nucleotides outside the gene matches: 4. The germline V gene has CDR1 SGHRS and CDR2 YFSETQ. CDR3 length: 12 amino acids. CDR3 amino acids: CASRDRENEQYF. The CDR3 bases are TGCGCCAGCCGGGACAGGGAAAACGAGCAGTACTTC. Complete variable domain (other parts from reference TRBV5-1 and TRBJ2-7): KAGVTQTPRYLIKTRGQQVTLSCSPISGHRSVSWYQQTPGQGLQFLFEYFSETQRNKGNFPGRFSGRQFSNSRSEMNVSTLELGDSALYLCASRDRENEQYFGPGTRLTVT.

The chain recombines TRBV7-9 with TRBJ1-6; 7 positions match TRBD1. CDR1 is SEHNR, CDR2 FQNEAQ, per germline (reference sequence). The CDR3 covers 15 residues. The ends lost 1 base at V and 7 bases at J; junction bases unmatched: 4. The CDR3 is CASSLVQTGNSPLHF. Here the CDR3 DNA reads TGTGCCAGCAGCTTAGTTCAGACAGGGAATTCACCCCTCCACTTT.

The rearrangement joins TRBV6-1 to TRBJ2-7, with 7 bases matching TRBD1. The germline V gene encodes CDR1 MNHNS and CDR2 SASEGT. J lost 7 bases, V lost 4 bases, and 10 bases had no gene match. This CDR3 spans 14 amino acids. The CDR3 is CASSGAGGRKEQYF. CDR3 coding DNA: TGTGCCAGCAGTGGGGCAGGGGGAAGAAAAGAGCAGTACTTC.

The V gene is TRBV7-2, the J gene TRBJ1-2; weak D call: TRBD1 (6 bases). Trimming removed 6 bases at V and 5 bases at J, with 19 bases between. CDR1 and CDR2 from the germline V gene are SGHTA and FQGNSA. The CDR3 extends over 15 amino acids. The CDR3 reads CASSTPTGIPYGYTF. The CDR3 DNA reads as TGTGCCAGCAGTACCCCTACAGGGATACCGTATGGCTACACCTTC.

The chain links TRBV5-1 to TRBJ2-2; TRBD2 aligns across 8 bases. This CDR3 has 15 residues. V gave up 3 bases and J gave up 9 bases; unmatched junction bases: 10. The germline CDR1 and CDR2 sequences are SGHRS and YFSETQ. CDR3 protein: CASSSPGTSDRELFF. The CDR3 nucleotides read TGCGCCAGCAGCTCTCCCGGGACTAGTGACCGGGAGCTGTTTTTT.

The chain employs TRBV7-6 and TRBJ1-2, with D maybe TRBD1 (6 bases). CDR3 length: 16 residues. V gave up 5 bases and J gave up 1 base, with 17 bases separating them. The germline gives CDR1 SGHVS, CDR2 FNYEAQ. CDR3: CASSPPRDTYNYGYTF. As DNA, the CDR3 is TGTGCCAGCAGCCCACCTCGGGACACCTATAACTATGGCTACACCTTC.

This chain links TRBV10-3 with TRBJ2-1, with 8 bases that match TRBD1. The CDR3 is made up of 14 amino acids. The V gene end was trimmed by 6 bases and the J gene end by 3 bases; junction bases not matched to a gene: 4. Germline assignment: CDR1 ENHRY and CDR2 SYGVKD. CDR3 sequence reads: CAISPGTGYNEQFF. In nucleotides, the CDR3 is TGTGCCATCAGCCCCGGGACAGGCTACAATGAGCAGTTCTTC.

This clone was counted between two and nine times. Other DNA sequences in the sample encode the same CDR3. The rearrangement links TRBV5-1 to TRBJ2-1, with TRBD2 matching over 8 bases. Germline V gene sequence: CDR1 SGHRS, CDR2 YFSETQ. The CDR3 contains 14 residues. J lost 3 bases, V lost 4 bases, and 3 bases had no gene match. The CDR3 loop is CASSGAGGYNEQFF. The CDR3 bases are TGCGCCAGCAGCGGGGCGGGGGGCTACAATGAGCAGTTCTTC.

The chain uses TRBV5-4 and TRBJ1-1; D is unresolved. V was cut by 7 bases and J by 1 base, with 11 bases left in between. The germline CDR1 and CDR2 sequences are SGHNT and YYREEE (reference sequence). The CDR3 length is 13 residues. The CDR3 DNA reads TGTGCCAGCGGCAGCCAGGAGAACACTGAAGCTTTCTTT. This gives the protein CASGSQENTEAFF.

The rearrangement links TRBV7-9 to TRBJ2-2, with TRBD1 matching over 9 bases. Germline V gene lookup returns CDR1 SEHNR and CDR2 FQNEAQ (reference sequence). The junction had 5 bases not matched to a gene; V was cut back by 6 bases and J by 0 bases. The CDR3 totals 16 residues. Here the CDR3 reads CASRPGTGSNTGELFF. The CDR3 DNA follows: TGTGCCAGCAGACCCGGGACAGGGTCGAACACCGGGGAGCTGTTTTTT.

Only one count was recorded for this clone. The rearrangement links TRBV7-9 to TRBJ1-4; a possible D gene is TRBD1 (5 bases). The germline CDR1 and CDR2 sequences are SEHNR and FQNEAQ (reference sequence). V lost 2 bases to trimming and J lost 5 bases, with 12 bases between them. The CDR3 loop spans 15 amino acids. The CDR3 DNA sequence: TGTGCCAGCAGCTTATACGGGGGAGGAAATGAAAAACTGTTTTTT. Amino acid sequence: CASSLYGGGNEKLFF.

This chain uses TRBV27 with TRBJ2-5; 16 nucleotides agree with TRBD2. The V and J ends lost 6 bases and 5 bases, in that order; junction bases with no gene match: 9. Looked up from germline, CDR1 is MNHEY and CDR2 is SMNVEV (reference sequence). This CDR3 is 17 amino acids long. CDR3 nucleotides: TGTGCCAGCAGCGCCGGGACTAGCGGGAGGGCACGGGAGACCCAGTACTTC. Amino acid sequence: CASSAGTSGRARETQYF.

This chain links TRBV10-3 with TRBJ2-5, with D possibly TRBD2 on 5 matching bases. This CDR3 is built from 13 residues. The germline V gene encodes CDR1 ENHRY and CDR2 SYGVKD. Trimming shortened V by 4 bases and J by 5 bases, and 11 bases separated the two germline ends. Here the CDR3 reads CAISGKEEETQYF. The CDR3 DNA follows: TGTGCCATCAGTGGAAAGGAGGAGGAGACCCAGTACTTC.

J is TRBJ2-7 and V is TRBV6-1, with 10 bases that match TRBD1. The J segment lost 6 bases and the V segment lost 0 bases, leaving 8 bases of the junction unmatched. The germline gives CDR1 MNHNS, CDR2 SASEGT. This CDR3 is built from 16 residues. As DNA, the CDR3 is TGTGCCAGCAGTGAAGCGTCAGTGACAGGGGGCTTCGAGCAGTACTTC. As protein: CASSEASVTGGFEQYF.

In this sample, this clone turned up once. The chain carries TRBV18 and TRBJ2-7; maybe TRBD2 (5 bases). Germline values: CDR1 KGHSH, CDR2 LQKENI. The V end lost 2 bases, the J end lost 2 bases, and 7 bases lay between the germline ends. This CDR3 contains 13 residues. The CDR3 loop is CASSPGETYEQYF. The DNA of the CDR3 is TGTGCCAGCTCACCAGGGGAGACCTACGAGCAGTACTTC.

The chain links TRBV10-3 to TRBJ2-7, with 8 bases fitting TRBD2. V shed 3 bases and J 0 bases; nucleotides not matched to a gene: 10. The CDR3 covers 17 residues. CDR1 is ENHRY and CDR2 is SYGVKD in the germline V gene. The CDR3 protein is CAISDTRLAPSSYEQYF. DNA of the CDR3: TGTGCCATCAGTGATACTCGACTAGCGCCTAGCTCCTACGAGCAGTACTTC.

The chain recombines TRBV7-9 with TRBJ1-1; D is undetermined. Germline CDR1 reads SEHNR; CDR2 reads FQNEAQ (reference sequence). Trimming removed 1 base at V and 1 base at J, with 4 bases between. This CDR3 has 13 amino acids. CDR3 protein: CASSLVRNTEAFF. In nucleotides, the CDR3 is TGTGCCAGCAGCTTAGTCAGGAACACTGAAGCTTTCTTT.

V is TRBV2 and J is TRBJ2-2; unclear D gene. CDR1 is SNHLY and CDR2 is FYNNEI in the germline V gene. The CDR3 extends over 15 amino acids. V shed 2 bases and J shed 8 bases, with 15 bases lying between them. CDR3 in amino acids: CASSERGLTSGELFF. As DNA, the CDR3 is TGTGCCAGCAGTGAACGCGGCCTGACCTCTGGGGAGCTGTTTTTT.

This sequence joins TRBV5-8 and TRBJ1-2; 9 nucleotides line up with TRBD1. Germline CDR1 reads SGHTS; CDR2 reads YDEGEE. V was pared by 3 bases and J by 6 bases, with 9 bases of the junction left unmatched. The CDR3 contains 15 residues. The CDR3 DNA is TGTGCCAGCAGCTGGGGGGGACAGGGAATCAATGGCTACACCTTC. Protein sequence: CASSWGGQGINGYTF.

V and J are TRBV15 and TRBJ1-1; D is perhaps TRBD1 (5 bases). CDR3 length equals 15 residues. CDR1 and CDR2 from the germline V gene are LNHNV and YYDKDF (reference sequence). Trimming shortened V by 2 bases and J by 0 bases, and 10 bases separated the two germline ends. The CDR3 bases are TGTGCCACCAGCAGAAGACAGAGCATGAACACTGAAGCTTTCTTT. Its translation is CATSRRQSMNTEAFF.

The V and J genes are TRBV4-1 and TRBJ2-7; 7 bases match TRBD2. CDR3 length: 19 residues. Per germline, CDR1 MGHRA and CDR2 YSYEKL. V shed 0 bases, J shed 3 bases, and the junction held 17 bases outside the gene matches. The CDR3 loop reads CASSQESGSGQGVGYEQYF. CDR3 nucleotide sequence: TGCGCCAGCAGCCAAGAGTCGGGTAGCGGGCAAGGGGTAGGCTACGAGCAGTACTTC.

The CDR3 reads CASSAYEGRGSGELFF. In DNA, the CDR3 is TGTGCCAGCAGTGCCTACGAGGGGCGGGGGTCCGGGGAGCTGTTTTTT. The rearrangement joins TRBV25-1 to TRBJ2-2, with 7 bases that match TRBD2. The CDR3 has 16 residues. Losses at the gene ends were 4 bases for V and 6 bases for J; bases not matched to a gene: 11. From germline, CDR1 is MGHDK and CDR2 SYGVNS.